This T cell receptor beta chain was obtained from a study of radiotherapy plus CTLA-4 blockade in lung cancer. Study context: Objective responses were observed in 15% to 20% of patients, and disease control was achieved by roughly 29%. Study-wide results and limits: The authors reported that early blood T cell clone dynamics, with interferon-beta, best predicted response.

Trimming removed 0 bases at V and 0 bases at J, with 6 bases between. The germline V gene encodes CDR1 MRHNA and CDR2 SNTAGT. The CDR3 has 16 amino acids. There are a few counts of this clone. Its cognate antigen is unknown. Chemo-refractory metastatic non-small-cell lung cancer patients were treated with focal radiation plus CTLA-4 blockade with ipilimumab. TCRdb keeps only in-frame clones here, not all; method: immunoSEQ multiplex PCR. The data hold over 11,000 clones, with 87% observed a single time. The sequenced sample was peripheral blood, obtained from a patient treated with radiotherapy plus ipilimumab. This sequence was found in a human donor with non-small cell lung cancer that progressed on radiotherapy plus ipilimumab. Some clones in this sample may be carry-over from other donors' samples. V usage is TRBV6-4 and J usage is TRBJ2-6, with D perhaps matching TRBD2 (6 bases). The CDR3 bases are TGTGCCAGCAGTGACTCTAGCGGCTCTGGGGCCAACGTCCTGACTTTC. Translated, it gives CASSDSSGSGANVLTF.